The clone carrying this TCR beta chain was recorded a few times. As yet, its antigen is unknown. This sample is drawn from a study of beta chain features in type 1 diabetes. Findings of the study overall: Insertion counts at VDJ junctions were lower in type 1 diabetes patients, who also showed more deletions there. TCRB repertoires of naive, central memory and Treg cells appeared more similar among patients than among healthy donors.

Trimming removed 0 bases from V and 0 bases from J, with 8 bases in between. CDR3 length: 15 amino acids. CDR1 is SGDLS, CDR2 YYNGEE, per germline. The authors reverse transcribed all of the isolated RNA, so sequencing captured expressed TCRB transcripts. The protocol was immunoSEQ multiplex PCR, while the TCRdb copy is restricted to in-frame clones and leaves out a portion. Of 300,000 to 350,000 clones in the sample, approximately 14% are singletons; the top ten hold approximately 6.7%. This clonotype was obtained from a man aged 30 to 39 in good health. V and J are TRBV9 and TRBJ2-3; D remains ambiguous. The specimen sequenced was central memory CD4+ T cells from blood. The DNA for the CDR3 is TGTGCCAGCAGCGTAGGGTTCTCTAGCACAGATACGCAGTATTTT. Its translation: CASSVGFSSTDTQYF.